Presented here are 20 T cell receptor beta chains from one specimen sequenced in a study of CD8 T cells in ankylosing spondylitis. TCRdb redid the calling of the 5' RACE reads with MiXCR, one entry per CDR3 protein. The sample carries roughly 46,000 distinct CDR3 sequences, 4% recorded once. Material: blood, either unsorted or a sorted T cell fraction (not recorded which). The origin of the receptors is a female donor with ankylosing spondylitis or in good health (not recorded which).

This clonotype was picked up many times. This chain links TRBV9 with TRBJ1-6; D unclear. CDR3 length equals 15 residues. CDR1 is SGDLS, CDR2 YYNGEE, per germline. V dropped 4 bases and J dropped 8 bases, with 16 bases sitting between them. CDR3 protein: CASSLRRGSDSPLHF. The CDR3 coding sequence is TGTGCCAGCAGCCTCCGACGTGGAAGTGATTCACCCCTCCACTTT.

About this clonotype: Relative to the germline gene, one junction end is altered; a read error may explain this. The rearrangement uses TRBV9 and TRBJ2-1; 7 bases match TRBD1. The CDR3 length is 21 residues. CDR1 and CDR2 (germline): SGDLS, YYNGEE. The CDR3 protein is CASSPEGIGGSGTLNPNDQFF. The CDR3 DNA follows: TGTGCCAGCAGCCCAGAGGGTATAGGGGGCTCCGGGACCCTTAACCCGAATGACCAGTTCTTC.

This clonotype was recorded at least ten times. The rearrangement joins TRBV9 to TRBJ2-2; 9 bases line up with TRBD1. Germline loops: CDR1 SGDLS, CDR2 YYNGEE. V lost 6 bases to trimming and J lost 4 bases; unmatched junction nucleotides: 10. The CDR3 runs 16 residues. The CDR3 nucleotides read TGTGCCAGCACCCTGTCGACAGGGGGATTCACCGGGGAGCTGTTTTTT. Encoded protein: CASTLSTGGFTGELFF.

This clonotype was detected many times. J is TRBJ1-2 and V is TRBV9; 10 nucleotides agree with TRBD1. This CDR3 region has 15 residues. The germline V gene encodes CDR1 SGDLS and CDR2 YYNGEE. Trimming took 4 bases from V and 4 from J; bases not matched to a gene: 7. In DNA, the CDR3 is TGTGCCAGCAGCTCACGACAGGGGGCCTCCTATGGCTACACCTTC. Amino acid sequence: CASSSRQGASYGYTF.

This clonotype was picked up many times. The V call is TRBV9, the J call TRBJ1-3; D possibly corresponds to TRBD1 (6 bases). The CDR3 totals 17 residues. V was pared by 1 base and J by 0 bases, with 14 bases between. The germline V gene encodes CDR1 SGDLS and CDR2 YYNGEE. CDR3 loop: CASSVSPPGVSGNTIYF. In DNA form, the CDR3 reads TGTGCCAGCAGCGTATCTCCCCCAGGGGTCTCTGGAAACACCATATATTTT. Combining the CDR3 with reference TRBV9 and TRBJ1-3 gives the whole variable domain DSGVTQTPKHLITATGQRVTLRCSPRSGDLSVYWYQQSLDQGLQFLIQYYNGEERAKGNILERFSAQQFPDLHSELNLSSLELGDSALYFCASSVSPPGVSGNTIYFGEGSWLTVV.

There are many counts of this clonotype. The rearrangement joins TRBV9 to TRBJ2-7; a weak D match, TRBD1 (5 bases). The CDR3 is made up of 15 amino acids. Trimming shortened V by 5 bases and J by 6 bases, and 21 bases separated the two germline ends. Germline CDR1 is SGDLS and CDR2 is YYNGEE. CDR3 DNA sequence: TGTGCCAGCAGTCCCCTTGGACAATGGACGGGCGAGCAGTACTTC. Its translation is CASSPLGQWTGEQYF.

This clonotype was counted between two and nine times. The genes are TRBV9 and TRBJ2-3; 7 bases line up with TRBD1. Germline assignment: CDR1 SGDLS and CDR2 YYNGEE. This CDR3 is 15 amino acids long. V lost 2 bases to trimming and J lost 3 bases; unmatched junction nucleotides: 6. The CDR3 DNA reads as TGTGCCAGCAGCGTTTTGTCAGGGGGAACAGATACGCAGTATTTT. Amino acids: CASSVLSGGTDTQYF.

At least ten counts were recorded for this clonotype. J is TRBJ1-1 and V is TRBV9; 7 bases line up with TRBD1. CDR1 and CDR2 from the germline V gene are SGDLS and YYNGEE. CDR3 length: 16 residues. J gave up 8 bases and V 2 bases, and 15 bases lay outside the gene matches. The CDR3 DNA reads TGTGCCAGCAGCGTCGGGCCCGGGACAGCAAAAGGGGAAGCTTTCTTT. Amino acids: CASSVGPGTAKGEAFF.

V gene TRBV9 combines with J gene TRBJ2-7; D perhaps matches TRBD2 (7 bases). The CDR3 totals 16 residues. V dropped 0 bases and J dropped 0 bases, with 13 bases sitting between them. The V gene's germline CDR1 is SGDLS and CDR2 YYNGEE. The CDR3 DNA follows: TGTGCCAGCAGCGTAGAGGGCGGGGGCGGCTCCTACGAGCAGTACTTC. Amino acids: CASSVEGGGGSYEQYF.

This clonotype has at least ten counts. The rearrangement uses TRBV9 and TRBJ2-5; unclear D gene. Per germline, CDR1 SGDLS and CDR2 YYNGEE. The V and J ends lost 0 bases and 4 bases respectively, with 19 bases between them. CDR3 length: 17 residues. The CDR3 is CASSVDGRSLPRETQYF. Here the CDR3 DNA reads TGTGCCAGCAGCGTAGATGGCAGGAGTTTGCCGCGAGAGACCCAGTACTTC.

This clonotype was counted many times. The rearrangement joins TRBV9 to TRBJ2-7; possibly TRBD1 for D (6 bases). The germline V and J ends were trimmed by 3 bases and 4 bases, with 14 bases remaining between them. CDR3 length: 14 amino acids. Germline V gene data show CDR1 as SGDLS and CDR2 as YYNGEE. The CDR3 region is CASSATGQPYEQYF. The CDR3 DNA reads TGTGCCAGCAGCGCCACAGGACAGCCGTACGAGCAGTACTTC. The entire variable domain, with the rest obtained from reference TRBV9 and TRBJ2-7, is as follows: DSGVTQTPKHLITATGQRVTLRCSPRSGDLSVYWYQQSLDQGLQFLIQYYNGEERAKGNILERFSAQQFPDLHSELNLSSLELGDSALYFCASSATGQPYEQYFGPGTRLTVT.

There are many counts of this clonotype. This rearrangement joins TRBV9 to TRBJ1-6; no definite D call. The germline gives CDR1 SGDLS, CDR2 YYNGEE. The CDR3 length is 13 residues. With 3 bases removed from V and 8 bases from J, the gap between germline ends came to 9 bases. The CDR3 coding sequence is TGTGCCAGCAGCGCCGCTGGGGATTCACCCCTCCACTTT. Translation: CASSAAGDSPLHF.

This clonotype was found many times. The rearrangement uses TRBV9 and TRBJ2-2; D uncertain. Trimming left V 0 bases short and J 8 bases short, with 11 bases between. Per the germline V gene, CDR1 is SGDLS and CDR2 is YYNGEE. This CDR3 is built from 14 residues. The CDR3 coding sequence is TGTGCCAGCAGCGTAGGCTCTTCTATGGGGGAGCTGTTTTTT. This sequence encodes CASSVGSSMGELFF.

This clonotype occurred many times. The rearrangement joins TRBV9 to TRBJ1-6; 9 bases line up with TRBD1. Germline trimming cut 4 bases from V and 7 bases from J; bases unmatched to any gene: 12. Germline loops: CDR1 SGDLS, CDR2 YYNGEE. The CDR3 is made up of 17 amino acids. In DNA form, the CDR3 reads TGTGCCAGCAGCACCACGATGGACAGGGGTAGGAATTCACCCCTCCACTTT. Amino acid sequence: CASSTTMDRGRNSPLHF.

This clonotype was detected ten times or more. The rearrangement uses TRBV9 and TRBJ1-2; D not resolved. CDR1 and CDR2 from the germline V gene are SGDLS and YYNGEE. The CDR3 sequence is 14 residues long. Trimming took off 3 bases at V and 2 bases at J, with 11 bases between the two ends. The CDR3 coding sequence is TGTGCCAGCAGCGCGAGCCGGGGAAACTATGGCTACACCTTC. Its translation is CASSASRGNYGYTF.

In this sample, this clonotype turned up many times. The genes are TRBV9 and TRBJ2-3; possible D gene TRBD2, 6 bases. CDR3 length: 16 residues. Germline loops: CDR1 SGDLS, CDR2 YYNGEE. The V gene lost 4 bases and the J gene lost 3 bases, with 18 bases spanning the gap. The DNA for the CDR3 is TGTGCCAGCAGCCCCGAACCCCCGGGGGTGACAGATACGCAGTATTTT. Amino acids: CASSPEPPGVTDTQYF.

By its share, this clonotype is medium-sized. V gene TRBV9 combines with J gene TRBJ2-1, with TRBD2 matching over 11 bases. J was trimmed by 1 base and V by 2 bases; bases with no gene match: 5. Germline CDR1 is SGDLS and CDR2 is YYNGEE. The CDR3 runs to 17 residues. The CDR3 sequence is CASSVVGTSGSYNEQFF. For the CDR3, the DNA is TGTGCCAGCAGCGTGGTGGGGACTAGCGGATCCTACAATGAGCAGTTCTTC.

This clonotype rates as medium-sized. This chain joins TRBV9 and TRBJ1-6, with D hard to call. Looked up from germline, CDR1 is SGDLS and CDR2 is YYNGEE. Deletions cut 4 bases from V and 9 bases from J, with 17 bases between. CDR3 length equals 15 residues. The CDR3 bases are TGTGCCAGCAGCCCCCCGGGCGGGGTTGGTTCACCCCTCCACTTT. It encodes CASSPPGGVGSPLHF. Combining the CDR3 with reference TRBV9 and TRBJ1-6 gives the whole variable domain DSGVTQTPKHLITATGQRVTLRCSPRSGDLSVYWYQQSLDQGLQFLIQYYNGEERAKGNILERFSAQQFPDLHSELNLSSLELGDSALYFCASSPPGGVGSPLHFGNGTRLTVT.

This clonotype is medium-sized (0.01 to 0.1%) within its sample. The chain is built from TRBV9 and TRBJ1-5, with D uncertain. Germline values: CDR1 SGDLS, CDR2 YYNGEE. Trimming left V 0 bases short and J 7 bases short, with 8 bases between. The CDR3 contains 13 residues. The DNA for the CDR3 is TGTGCCAGCAGCGTAGCGGGGAGCCAGCCCCAGCATTTT. Its translation is CASSVAGSQPQHF.

This clonotype was observed many times. The V and J genes are TRBV9 and TRBJ2-3; possibly TRBD1 or TRBD2 for D (6 bases each). The germline V and J ends were trimmed by 0 bases and 6 bases, with 8 bases remaining between them. The CDR3 is made up of 13 amino acids. Germline V lookup: CDR1 SGDLS, CDR2 YYNGEE. CDR3 DNA: TGTGCCAGCAGCGTAGCGGGGGCGGATACGCAGTATTTT. Its protein product is CASSVAGADTQYF.